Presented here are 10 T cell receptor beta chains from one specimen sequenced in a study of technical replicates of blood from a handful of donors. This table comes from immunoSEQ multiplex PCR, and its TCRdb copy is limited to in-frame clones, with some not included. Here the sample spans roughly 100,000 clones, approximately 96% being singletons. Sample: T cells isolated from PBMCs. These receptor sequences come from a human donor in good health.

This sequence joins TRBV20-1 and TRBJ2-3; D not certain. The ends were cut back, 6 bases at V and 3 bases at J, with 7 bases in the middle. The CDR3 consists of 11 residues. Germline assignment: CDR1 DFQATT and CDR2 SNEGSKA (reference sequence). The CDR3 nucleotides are TGCAGTGCAGCGAGGACAGATACGCAGTATTTT. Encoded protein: CSAARTDTQYF.

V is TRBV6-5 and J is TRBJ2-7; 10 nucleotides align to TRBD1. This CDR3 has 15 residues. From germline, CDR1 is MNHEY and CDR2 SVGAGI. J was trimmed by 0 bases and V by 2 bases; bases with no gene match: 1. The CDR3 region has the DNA TGTGCCAGCAGTTACAGGACAGGGGGCTCCTACGAGCAGTACTTC. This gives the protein CASSYRTGGSYEQYF.

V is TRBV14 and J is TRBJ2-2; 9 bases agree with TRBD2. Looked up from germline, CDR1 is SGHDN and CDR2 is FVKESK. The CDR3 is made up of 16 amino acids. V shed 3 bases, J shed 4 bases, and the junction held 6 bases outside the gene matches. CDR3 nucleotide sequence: TGTGCCAGCAGCCATAGCGGGGGTCGGGCCACCGGGGAGCTGTTTTTT. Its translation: CASSHSGGRATGELFF.

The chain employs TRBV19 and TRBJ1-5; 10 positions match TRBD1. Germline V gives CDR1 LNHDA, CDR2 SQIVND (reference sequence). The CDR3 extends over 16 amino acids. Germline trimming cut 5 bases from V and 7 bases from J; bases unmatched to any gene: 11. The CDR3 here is CASSSRGQGSTQPQHF. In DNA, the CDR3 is TGTGCCAGTAGTTCCCGGGGACAGGGGAGTACGCAGCCCCAGCATTTT.

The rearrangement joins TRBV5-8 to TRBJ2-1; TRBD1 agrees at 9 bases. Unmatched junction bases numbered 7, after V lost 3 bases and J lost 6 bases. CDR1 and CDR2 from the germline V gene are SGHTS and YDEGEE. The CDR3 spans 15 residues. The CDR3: CASSSNRGPSNEQFF. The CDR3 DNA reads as TGTGCCAGCAGCTCCAACAGGGGGCCATCCAATGAGCAGTTCTTC.

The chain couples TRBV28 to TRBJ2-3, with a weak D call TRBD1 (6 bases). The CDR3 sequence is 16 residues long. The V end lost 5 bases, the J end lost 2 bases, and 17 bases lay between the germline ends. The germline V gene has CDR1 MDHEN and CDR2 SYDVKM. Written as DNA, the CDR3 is TGTGCCAGCAGTCCTGAACAGGGTGGGGTCACAGATACGCAGTATTTT. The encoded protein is CASSPEQGGVTDTQYF. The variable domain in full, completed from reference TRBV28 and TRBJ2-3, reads DVKVTQSSRYLVKRTGEKVFLECVQDMDHENMFWYRQDPGLGLRLIYFSYDVKMKEKGDIPEGYSVSREKKERFSLILESASTNQTSMYLCASSPEQGGVTDTQYFGPGTRLTVL.

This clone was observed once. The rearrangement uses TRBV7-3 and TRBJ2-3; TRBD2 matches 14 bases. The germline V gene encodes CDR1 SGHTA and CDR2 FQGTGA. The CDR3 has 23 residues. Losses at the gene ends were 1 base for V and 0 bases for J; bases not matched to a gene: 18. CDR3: CASSLKTMGLAGVNKSSTDTQYF. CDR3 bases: TGTGCCAGCAGCTTAAAGACCATGGGACTAGCGGGGGTGAATAAATCTAGCACAGATACGCAGTATTTT.

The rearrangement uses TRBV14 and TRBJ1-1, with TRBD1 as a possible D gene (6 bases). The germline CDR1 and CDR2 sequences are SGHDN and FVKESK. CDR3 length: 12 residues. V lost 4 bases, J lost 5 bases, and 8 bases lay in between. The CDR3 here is CASSLDRTEAFF. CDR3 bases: TGTGCCAGCAGCCTAGACAGGACTGAAGCTTTCTTT.

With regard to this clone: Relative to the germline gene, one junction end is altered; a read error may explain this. The CDR3 here is CASSFQNGERFF. The CDR3, as DNA: TGCGCCAGCAGCTTTCAAAACGGGGAGCGGTTCTTC. V gene TRBV5-1 combines with J gene TRBJ2-1, with D perhaps TRBD2 (5 bases). CDR1 and CDR2 (germline): SGHRS, YFSETQ. The CDR3 runs to 12 residues.

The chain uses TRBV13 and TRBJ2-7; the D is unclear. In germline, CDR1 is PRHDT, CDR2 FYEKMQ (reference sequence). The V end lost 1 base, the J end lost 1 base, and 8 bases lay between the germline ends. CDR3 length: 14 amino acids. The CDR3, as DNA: TGTGCCAGCAGCTTAGCGTATTTTTCCTACGAGCAGTACTTC. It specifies CASSLAYFSYEQYF.